These 25 T cell receptor beta chains came from one sample sequenced in a study of blood T cell repertoires in COVID-19 (dated by TCRdb to 2020 to 2021). The library relied on the immunoSEQ multiplex PCR assay. Entries here come from immuneACCESS through TCRdb and include only in-frame sequences with V and J called. Some clones fail to appear in such tables; in the studies checked, an unresolved V gene covers under half of the shortfall, and the cause of the remainder is unknown. Counted in this sample were fewer than 60,000 clones; about 83% of them appeared once. Approximately 6% of the sample is in the top ten clones. Sequenced: peripheral blood. All receptors derive from a woman aged 55-70 years with COVID-19, enrolled during active disease.

The gene calls are TRBV19 and TRBJ1-5; possibly TRBD1 for D (6 bases). Trimming took off 2 bases at V and 6 bases at J, with 17 bases between the two ends. CDR1 and CDR2 from the germline V gene are LNHDA and SQIVND (reference sequence). The CDR3 sequence is 16 residues long. CDR3 loop: CASSIQQGGLPQPQHF. The CDR3 DNA follows: TGTGCCAGTAGTATACAACAGGGCGGTTTACCTCAGCCCCAGCATTTT.

The chain couples TRBV7-9 to TRBJ1-1; D is undetermined. Germline CDR1 reads SEHNR; CDR2 reads FQNEAQ (reference sequence). The CDR3 length is 12 residues. V dropped 5 bases and J dropped 7 bases, with 11 bases sitting between them. CDR3 bases: TGTGCCAGCAGCCCTCCGGGGTATGAAGCTTTCTTT. Residues: CASSPPGYEAFF.

The chain carries TRBV5-1 and TRBJ2-1; weak D call: TRBD1 (5 bases). V was shortened by 0 bases and J by 2 bases, with 12 bases between the two germline ends. The germline gives CDR1 SGHRS, CDR2 YFSETQ. This CDR3 has 16 residues. CDR3 DNA sequence: TGCGCCAGCAGCTTGGCCTCGGACACTACCTACAATGAGCAGTTCTTC. It translates to CASSLASDTTYNEQFF.

The genes are TRBV30 and TRBJ2-1; possible D gene TRBD2, 6 bases. The V and J ends lost 7 bases and 7 bases respectively, with 20 bases between them. This CDR3 has 14 amino acids. Per germline, CDR1 GTSNPN and CDR2 SVGIG (reference sequence). Written as DNA, the CDR3 is TGTGCCTACTACCCGCGACTAGGGTATAATGAGCAGTTCTTC. Its protein is CAYYPRLGYNEQFF.

The chain employs TRBV7-6 and TRBJ2-1; D gene unclear. This CDR3 is 15 amino acids long. V was shortened by 1 base and J by 6 bases, with 13 bases between the two germline ends. CDR1 is SGHVS, CDR2 FNYEAQ, per germline. CDR3 in amino acids: CASSLGLGRSNEQFF. The CDR3 DNA is TGTGCCAGCAGCTTAGGACTCGGAAGGAGCAATGAGCAGTTCTTC.

The V gene is TRBV7-8, the J gene TRBJ1-5; tentative D call: TRBD1 (6 bases). CDR3 length equals 15 residues. V gave up 3 bases and J gave up 4 bases, with 13 bases separating them. CDR1 and CDR2 (germline): SGHVS, FQNEAQ. The CDR3 bases are TGTGCCAGCAGCTTCGCCGGGACAAAAAATCAGCCCCAGCATTTT. This translates into CASSFAGTKNQPQHF.

CDR3 protein: CASSTRDSLRYEQYF. The CDR3 region has the DNA TGTGCCAGCAGCACCCGAGACTCTTTGCGCTACGAGCAGTACTTC. The V and J genes are TRBV21-1 and TRBJ2-7; the D call in the table, TRBD2, was not verified against the DNA. TRBV21-1 is given as a pseudogene. The CDR3 sequence is 15 residues long.

V usage is TRBV7-9 and J usage is TRBJ2-5, with 8 positions matching TRBD1. V lost 7 bases to trimming and J lost 1 base; unmatched junction nucleotides: 5. The V gene's germline CDR1 is SEHNR and CDR2 FQNEAQ (reference sequence). This CDR3 spans 14 amino acids. CDR3 nucleotide sequence: TGTGCCAGCACCAAGGGACAGGTCCAAGAGACCCAGTACTTC. This encodes CASTKGQVQETQYF.

The V gene is TRBV4-1, the J gene TRBJ1-2; D not certain. Germline lookup yields CDR1 MGHRA and CDR2 YSYEKL. Trimming pared 0 bases from V and 3 bases from J, leaving 11 bases between. This CDR3 has 15 residues. The CDR3 here is CASSQDGSGYYGYTF. CDR3 DNA: TGCGCCAGCAGCCAAGACGGGAGCGGCTACTATGGCTACACCTTC.

The CDR3 reads CASSPDRAQPQHF. CDR3 bases: TGTGCCAGCAGCCCAGACAGGGCACAGCCCCAGCATTTT. The genes are TRBV7-2 and TRBJ1-5; 7 bases are shared with TRBD1. Germline V gene data show CDR1 as SGHTA and CDR2 as FQGNSA. J was trimmed by 7 bases and V by 5 bases; bases with no gene match: 5. The CDR3 is made up of 13 amino acids.

CDR3 DNA sequence: TGTGCCAGCAGTTTAGGGGTTAGCGGGACCGGGGAGCTGTTTTTT. It specifies CASSLGVSGTGELFF. The chain carries TRBV27 and TRBJ2-2, with TRBD2 identical over 7 bases. Unmatched junction bases numbered 5, after V lost 2 bases and J lost 5 bases. The CDR3 is made up of 15 amino acids. Germline CDR1 MNHEY, CDR2 SMNVEV (reference sequence).

CDR3 loop: CASSATMARLGLAGGSYEQYF. CDR3 nucleotides: TGTGCCAGCAGTGCGACCATGGCGAGATTAGGACTAGCGGGAGGTTCCTACGAGCAGTACTTC. This chain joins TRBV28 and TRBJ2-7; the match to TRBD2 covers 14 bases. Unmatched junction bases numbered 19, after V lost 5 bases and J lost 1 base. This CDR3 region has 21 residues. CDR1 is MDHEN and CDR2 is SYDVKM in the germline V gene.

The rearrangement joins TRBV6-6 to TRBJ2-7; the match to TRBD2 covers 12 bases. This CDR3 spans 14 amino acids. The germline gives CDR1 MNHNY, CDR2 SVGAGI (reference sequence). Germline trimming cut 6 bases from V and 2 bases from J; bases unmatched to any gene: 2. The CDR3 is CASSRLAGAYEQYF. The CDR3 nucleotides read TGTGCCAGCAGCCGACTAGCGGGAGCCTACGAGCAGTACTTC.

This sequence joins TRBV28 and TRBJ1-6; no definite D call. There are 13 residues in the CDR3. The germline V gene has CDR1 MDHEN and CDR2 SYDVKM. Between the trimmed V and J ends, which lost 3 bases and 9 bases, there was a span of 9 bases. CDR3 sequence reads: CASSFGEFSPLHF. The CDR3 nucleotides are TGTGCCAGCAGTTTCGGTGAATTTTCACCCCTCCACTTT.

The V gene is TRBV11-2, the J gene TRBJ1-6; the match to TRBD1 covers 10 bases. This CDR3 has 16 amino acids. CDR1 is SGHAT and CDR2 is FQNNGV in the germline V gene. V gave up 4 bases and J gave up 7 bases; unmatched junction bases: 7. CDR3 in DNA: TGTGCCAGCAGCTGGAGACAGGGGGCCGCGAATTCACCCCTCCACTTT. Translating gives CASSWRQGAANSPLHF.

This clone was counted a few times. The CDR3 here is CASSVGTGGGTDTQYF. The CDR3 DNA reads TGTGCCAGCAGCGTAGGGACAGGGGGAGGCACAGATACGCAGTATTTT. The chain combines TRBV9 with TRBJ2-3, with TRBD1 matching 10 bases. The CDR3 contains 16 residues. The germline CDR1 and CDR2 sequences are SGDLS and YYNGEE. The ends lost 0 bases at V and 1 base at J; junction bases unmatched: 2.

V is TRBV19 and J is TRBJ1-2; a possible D gene is TRBD1 (5 bases). Deletions cut 3 bases from V and 6 bases from J, with 11 bases between. The CDR3 runs to 13 residues. The germline V gene has CDR1 LNHDA and CDR2 SQIVND (reference sequence). Here the CDR3 DNA reads TGTGCCAGTAGTATTCGACAGAGAGATGGCTACACCTTC. This sequence encodes CASSIRQRDGYTF.

The V gene is TRBV19, the J gene TRBJ1-1; possible D gene TRBD1, 5 bases. The germline V gene has CDR1 LNHDA and CDR2 SQIVND (reference sequence). With 4 bases removed from V and 0 bases from J, the gap between germline ends came to 12 bases. CDR3 size: 15 residues. CDR3 DNA: TGTGCCAGTAGTACCCGACAGTTCATGAACACTGAAGCTTTCTTT. It yields the protein CASSTRQFMNTEAFF.

The chain joins TRBV5-1 to TRBJ2-3; no clear D gene. V lost 4 bases and J 2 bases, leaving 11 bases between the germline ends. This CDR3 spans 14 amino acids. CDR1 SGHRS and CDR2 YFSETQ come from the germline V gene. The CDR3 region has the DNA TGCGCCAGCAGCCTACTTCCCCCCACAGATACGCAGTATTTT. This encodes CASSLLPPTDTQYF.

The chain couples TRBV7-6 to TRBJ2-2, with TRBD1 matching over 7 bases. Germline V gene lookup returns CDR1 SGHVS and CDR2 FNYEAQ. There are 14 residues in the CDR3. Trimming at V came to 5 bases and at J to 4 bases, leaving 4 bases not matched to a gene. CDR3 nucleotide sequence: TGTGCCAGCAGCACAGGGGTGGGCACCGGGGAGCTGTTTTTT. Translation gives CASSTGVGTGELFF.

The chain combines TRBV28 with TRBJ1-3; D remains ambiguous. The V and J ends lost 4 bases and 8 bases respectively, with 15 bases between them. The CDR3 totals 14 residues. Germline loops: CDR1 MDHEN, CDR2 SYDVKM. In DNA form, the CDR3 reads TGTGCCAGCAGTTCCCCGACCCGGGAAGACACCATATATTTT. This gives the protein CASSSPTREDTIYF.

The chain employs TRBV27 and TRBJ2-6; perhaps TRBD2 as D (6 bases). The CDR3 runs to 19 residues. Germline assignment: CDR1 MNHEY and CDR2 SMNVEV (reference sequence). The V and J ends lost 6 bases and 1 base respectively, with 22 bases between them. The CDR3 region is CASSPGGELRGSGANVLTF. The CDR3 region has the DNA TGTGCCAGCAGCCCCGGCGGGGAGCTTAGGGGTTCTGGGGCCAACGTCCTGACTTTC. The full variable domain, in which reference TRBV27 and TRBJ2-6 provide the parts outside the CDR3, is EAQVTQNPRYLITVTGKKLTVTCSQNMNHEYMSWYRQDPGLGLRQIYYSMNVEVTDKGDVPEGYKVSRKEKRNFPLILESPSPNQTSLYFCASSPGGELRGSGANVLTFGAGSRLTVL.

This clone was seen only once. The DNA for the CDR3 is TGTGCCAGCAGCTTTTATAGCGGGAGCTTCTACGAGCAGTACTTC. This sequence encodes CASSFYSGSFYEQYF. The chain has TRBV7-6 and TRBJ2-7; TRBD2 aligns across 9 bases. The ends lost 3 bases at V and 3 bases at J; junction bases unmatched: 6. Germline-derived CDR1 and CDR2 are SGHVS and FNYEAQ. The CDR3 is 15 amino acids.

This clone was seen only once. The gene calls are TRBV4-1 and TRBJ1-5, with TRBD1 as a possible D gene (6 bases). The CDR3 totals 14 residues. Germline lookup yields CDR1 MGHRA and CDR2 YSYEKL. Trimming took 1 base from V and 7 from J, leaving 11 bases between them. CDR3 sequence (DNA): TGCGCCAGCAGCCAAGTTCGGGACATCCAGCCCCAGCATTTT. Encoded protein: CASSQVRDIQPQHF.

The chain is built from TRBV5-1 and TRBJ1-2; 7 nucleotides agree with TRBD1. There are 15 residues in the CDR3. Unmatched junction bases numbered 6, after V lost 4 bases and J lost 0 bases. Germline V gives CDR1 SGHRS, CDR2 YFSETQ. CDR3 residues: CASSPDRDSNYGYTF. CDR3 bases: TGCGCCAGCAGCCCCGACAGGGACTCTAACTATGGCTACACCTTC.